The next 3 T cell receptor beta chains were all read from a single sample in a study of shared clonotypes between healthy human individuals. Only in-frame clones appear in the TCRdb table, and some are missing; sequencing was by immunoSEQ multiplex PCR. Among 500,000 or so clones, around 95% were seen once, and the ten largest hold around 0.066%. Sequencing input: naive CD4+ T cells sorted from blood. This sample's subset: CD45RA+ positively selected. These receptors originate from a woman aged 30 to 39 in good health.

Here the CDR3 reads CASSYPGGGNTEAFF. CDR3 in DNA: TGTGCCAGCAGCTACCCCGGGGGGGGGAACACTGAAGCTTTCTTT. V is TRBV7-9 and J is TRBJ1-1; TRBD1 might be the D (5 bases). Germline V gives CDR1 SEHNR, CDR2 FQNEAQ (reference sequence). The ends were cut back, 4 bases at V and 1 base at J, with 13 bases in the middle. This CDR3 is built from 15 residues. The full variable domain, its missing parts supplied by reference TRBV7-9 and TRBJ1-1, is DTGVSQNPRHKITKRGQNVTFRCDPISEHNRLYWYRQTLGQGPEFLTYFQNEAQLEKSRLLSDRFSAERPKGSFSTLEIQRTEQGDSAMYLCASSYPGGGNTEAFFGQGTRLTVV.

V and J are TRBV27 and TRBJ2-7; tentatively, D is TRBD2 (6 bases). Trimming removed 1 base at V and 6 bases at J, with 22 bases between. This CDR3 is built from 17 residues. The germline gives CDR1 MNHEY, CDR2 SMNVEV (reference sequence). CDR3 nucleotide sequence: TGTGCCAGCAGTTTATATTTTGTCGGGAGAGCCCAACTCGAGCAGTACTTC. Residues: CASSLYFVGRAQLEQYF.

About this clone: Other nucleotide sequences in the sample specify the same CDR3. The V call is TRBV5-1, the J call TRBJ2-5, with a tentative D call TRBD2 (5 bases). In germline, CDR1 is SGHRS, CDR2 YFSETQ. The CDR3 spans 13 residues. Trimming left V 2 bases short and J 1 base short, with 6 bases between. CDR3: CASSFRGQETQYF. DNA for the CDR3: TGCGCCAGCAGCTTCCGGGGCCAAGAGACCCAGTACTTC.